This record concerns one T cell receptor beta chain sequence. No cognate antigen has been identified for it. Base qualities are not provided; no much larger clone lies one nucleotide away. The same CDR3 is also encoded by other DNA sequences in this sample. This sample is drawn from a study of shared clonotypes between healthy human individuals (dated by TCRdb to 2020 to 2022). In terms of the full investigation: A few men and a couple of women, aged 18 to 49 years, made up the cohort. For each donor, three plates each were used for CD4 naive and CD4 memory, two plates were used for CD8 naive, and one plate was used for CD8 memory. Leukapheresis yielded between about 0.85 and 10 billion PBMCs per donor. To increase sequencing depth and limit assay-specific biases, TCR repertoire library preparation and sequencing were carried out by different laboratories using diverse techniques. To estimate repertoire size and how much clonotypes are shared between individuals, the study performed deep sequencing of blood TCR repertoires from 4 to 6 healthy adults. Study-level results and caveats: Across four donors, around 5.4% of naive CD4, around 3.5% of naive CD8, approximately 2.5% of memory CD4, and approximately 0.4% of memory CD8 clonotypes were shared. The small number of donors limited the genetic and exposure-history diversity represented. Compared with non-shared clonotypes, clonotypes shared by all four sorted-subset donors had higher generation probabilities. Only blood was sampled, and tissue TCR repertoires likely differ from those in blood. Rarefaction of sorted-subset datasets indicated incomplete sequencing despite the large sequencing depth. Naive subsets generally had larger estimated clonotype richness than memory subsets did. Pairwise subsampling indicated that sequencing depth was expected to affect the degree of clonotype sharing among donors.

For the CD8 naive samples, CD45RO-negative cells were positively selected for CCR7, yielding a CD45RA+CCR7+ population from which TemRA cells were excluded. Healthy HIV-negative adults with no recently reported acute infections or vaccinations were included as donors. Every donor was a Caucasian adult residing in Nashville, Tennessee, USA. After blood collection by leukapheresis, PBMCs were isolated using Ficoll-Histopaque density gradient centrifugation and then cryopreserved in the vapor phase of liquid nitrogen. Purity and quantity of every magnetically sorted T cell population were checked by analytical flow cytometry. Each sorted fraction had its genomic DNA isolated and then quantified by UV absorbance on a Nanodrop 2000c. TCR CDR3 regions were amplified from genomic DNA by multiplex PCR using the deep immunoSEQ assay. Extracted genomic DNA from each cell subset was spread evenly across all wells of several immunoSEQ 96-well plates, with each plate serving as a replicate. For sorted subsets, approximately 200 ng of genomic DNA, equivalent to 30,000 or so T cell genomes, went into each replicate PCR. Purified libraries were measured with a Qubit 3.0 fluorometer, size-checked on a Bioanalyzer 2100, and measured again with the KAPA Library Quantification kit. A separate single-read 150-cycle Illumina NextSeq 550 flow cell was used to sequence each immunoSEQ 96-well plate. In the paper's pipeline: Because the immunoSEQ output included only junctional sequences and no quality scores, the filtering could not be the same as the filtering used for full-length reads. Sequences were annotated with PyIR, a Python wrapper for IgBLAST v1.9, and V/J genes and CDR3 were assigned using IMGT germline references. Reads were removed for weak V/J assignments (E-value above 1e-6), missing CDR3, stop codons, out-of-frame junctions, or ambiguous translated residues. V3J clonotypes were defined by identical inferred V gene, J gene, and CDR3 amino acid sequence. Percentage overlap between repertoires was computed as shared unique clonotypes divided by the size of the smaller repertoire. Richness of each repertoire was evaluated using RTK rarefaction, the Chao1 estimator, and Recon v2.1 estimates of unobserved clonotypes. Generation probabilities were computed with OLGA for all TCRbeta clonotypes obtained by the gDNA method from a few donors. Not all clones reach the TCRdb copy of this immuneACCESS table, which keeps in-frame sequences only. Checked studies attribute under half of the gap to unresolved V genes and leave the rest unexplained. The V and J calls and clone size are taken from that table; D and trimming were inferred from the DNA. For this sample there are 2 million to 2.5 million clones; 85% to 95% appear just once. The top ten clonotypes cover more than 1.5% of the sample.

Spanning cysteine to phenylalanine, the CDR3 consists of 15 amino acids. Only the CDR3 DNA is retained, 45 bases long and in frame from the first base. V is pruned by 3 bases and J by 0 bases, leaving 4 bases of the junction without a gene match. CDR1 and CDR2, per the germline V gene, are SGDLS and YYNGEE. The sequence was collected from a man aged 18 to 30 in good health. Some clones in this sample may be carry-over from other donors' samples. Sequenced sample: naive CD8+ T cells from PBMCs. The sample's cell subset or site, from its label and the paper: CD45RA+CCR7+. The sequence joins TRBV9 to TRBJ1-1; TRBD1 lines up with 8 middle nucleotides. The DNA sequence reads TGTGCCAGCAGCGGACGACAGGGGTTGAACACTGAAGCTTTCTTT. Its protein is CASSGRQGLNTEAFF. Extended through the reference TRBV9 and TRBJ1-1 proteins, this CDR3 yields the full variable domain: DSGVTQTPKHLITATGQRVTLRCSPRSGDLSVYWYQQSLDQGLQFLIQYYNGEERAKGNILERFSAQQFPDLHSELNLSSLELGDSALYFCASSGRQGLNTEAFFGQGTRLTVV.